The present T cell receptor beta chain was sequenced within a study of T cells in Graves' hyperthyroidism and ophthalmopathy. The germline V gene encodes CDR1 LGHNA and CDR2 YNFKEQ. Losses at the gene ends were 1 base for V and 6 bases for J; bases not matched to a gene: 12. The CDR3 contains 16 residues. RNA transcripts yielded amplified TCR beta CDR3 regions. Carried out on the TCR CDR3, a first-round RT-PCR used the HTBI primer set. Via MiXCR, TCRdb re-called the multiplex PCR reads, giving one row per CDR3 protein. In the table there are hundreds of thousands of distinct CDR3 sequences, more than 15% of which are singletons.

The sequence was collected from a woman between 35 and 50 years old with Graves' ophthalmopathy. The chain is built from TRBV4-2 and TRBJ2-7, with TRBD2 identical over 7 bases. The sequenced material came from blood. This CDR3 is CASSQGSGRGDFEQYF. The CDR3, as DNA: TGTGCCAGCAGCCAAGGGAGTGGACGGGGGGATTTCGAGCAGTACTTC.